The entry that follows covers one T cell receptor (beta chain) sequence. Antigen unknown. One end of the junction is discordant with germline, which a read error may explain. For the second PCR, which ran for about 6 to 11 cycles, a sample-barcoded 5' primer and a J-beta primer mix were used. Every individual sample yielded 2.5 million or more paired-end reads (each containing CDR3). TCRdb fed the 5' RACE reads into MiXCR, producing one record per CDR3 protein. This table has 600,000 to 1,000,000 distinct CDR3 sequences, 25% appearing once. This specimen comes from a study of blood T cells in healthy people across ages. General study findings and limits: Shifts in expanded clonotypes may have been confounded by donor CMV status, which was unknown.

The sample also formed part of further work on T cells of mothers and their children. That paper states: Each donor was one of three healthy Caucasian mothers or one of their six children. Related mother-child pairs showed slightly higher but non-significant overlap than unrelated pairs.

Sequenced: blood. This receptor was taken from a boy between 10 and 17 years old in good health.

CDR3 DNA sequence: TGTGCCAGCAGCACGGGACTAGTGCACCACGAGCAGCACTTC. Its translation: CASSTGLVHHEQHF. The chain has TRBV7-8 and TRBJ2-5, with 8 positions matching TRBD2. The CDR3 length is 14 residues. The germline V gene has CDR1 SGHVS and CDR2 FQNEAQ.